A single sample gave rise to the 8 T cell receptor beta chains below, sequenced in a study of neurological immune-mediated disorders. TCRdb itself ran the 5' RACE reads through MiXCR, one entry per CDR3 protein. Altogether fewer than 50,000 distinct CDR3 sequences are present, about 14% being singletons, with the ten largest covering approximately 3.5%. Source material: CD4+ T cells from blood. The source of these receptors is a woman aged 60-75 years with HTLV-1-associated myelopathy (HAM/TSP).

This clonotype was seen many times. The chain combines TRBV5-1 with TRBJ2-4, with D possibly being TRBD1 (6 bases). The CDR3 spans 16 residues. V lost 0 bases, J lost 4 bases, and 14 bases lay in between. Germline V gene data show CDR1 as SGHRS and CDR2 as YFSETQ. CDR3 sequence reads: CASSLVVGAGKNIQYF. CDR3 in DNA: TGCGCCAGCAGCTTGGTGGTGGGGGCAGGTAAAAACATTCAGTACTTC.

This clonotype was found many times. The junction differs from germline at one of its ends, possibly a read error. In nucleotides, the CDR3 is TGCGCCAGCAGCTTGGCCCCGGAGTACGGGCAGTACTTC. Translating gives CASSLAPEYGQYF. This chain connects TRBV5-1 to TRBJ2-7; no reliable D call. Germline V gene lookup returns CDR1 SGHRS and CDR2 YFSETQ. The CDR3 has 13 residues.

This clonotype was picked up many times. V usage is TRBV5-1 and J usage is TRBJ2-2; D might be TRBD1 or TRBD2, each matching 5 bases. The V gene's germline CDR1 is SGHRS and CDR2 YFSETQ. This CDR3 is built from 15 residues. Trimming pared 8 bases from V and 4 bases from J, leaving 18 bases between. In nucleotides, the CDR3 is TGCGCCAGTCACGATTCCAGGGCGGGCACCGGGGAGCTGTTTTTT. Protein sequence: CASHDSRAGTGELFF.

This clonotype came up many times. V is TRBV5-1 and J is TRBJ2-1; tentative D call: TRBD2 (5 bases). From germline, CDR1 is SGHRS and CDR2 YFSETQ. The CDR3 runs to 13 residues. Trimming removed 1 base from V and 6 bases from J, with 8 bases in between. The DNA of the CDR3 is TGCGCCAGCAGCTTGAGGCGGGTCAATGAGCAGTTCTTC. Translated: CASSLRRVNEQFF.

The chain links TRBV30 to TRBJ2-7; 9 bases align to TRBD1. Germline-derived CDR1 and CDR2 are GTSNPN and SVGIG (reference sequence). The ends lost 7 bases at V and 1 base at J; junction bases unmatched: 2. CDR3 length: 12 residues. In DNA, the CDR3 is TGTGCCTCAGGACAGGGGTCCTACGAGCAGTACTTC. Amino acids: CASGQGSYEQYF.

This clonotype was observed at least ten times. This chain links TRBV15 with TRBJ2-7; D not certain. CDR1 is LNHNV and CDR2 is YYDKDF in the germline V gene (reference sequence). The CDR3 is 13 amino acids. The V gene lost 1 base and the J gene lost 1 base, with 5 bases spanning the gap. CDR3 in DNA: TGTGCCACCAGCAGAGGAACATCCTACGAGCAGTACTTC. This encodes CATSRGTSYEQYF.

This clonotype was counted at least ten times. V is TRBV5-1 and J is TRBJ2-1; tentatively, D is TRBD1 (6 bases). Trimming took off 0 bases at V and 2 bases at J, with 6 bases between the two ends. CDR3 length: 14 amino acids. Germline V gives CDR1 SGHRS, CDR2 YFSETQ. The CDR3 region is CASSLDRAYNEQFF. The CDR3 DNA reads TGCGCCAGCAGCTTGGACAGGGCCTACAATGAGCAGTTCTTC.

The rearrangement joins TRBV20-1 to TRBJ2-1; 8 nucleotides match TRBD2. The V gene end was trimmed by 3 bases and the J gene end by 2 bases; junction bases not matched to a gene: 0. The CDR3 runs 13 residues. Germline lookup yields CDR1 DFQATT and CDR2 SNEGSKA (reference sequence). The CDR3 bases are TGCAGTGCTAGGCGGGGGGCCTACAATGAGCAGTTCTTC. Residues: CSARRGAYNEQFF.